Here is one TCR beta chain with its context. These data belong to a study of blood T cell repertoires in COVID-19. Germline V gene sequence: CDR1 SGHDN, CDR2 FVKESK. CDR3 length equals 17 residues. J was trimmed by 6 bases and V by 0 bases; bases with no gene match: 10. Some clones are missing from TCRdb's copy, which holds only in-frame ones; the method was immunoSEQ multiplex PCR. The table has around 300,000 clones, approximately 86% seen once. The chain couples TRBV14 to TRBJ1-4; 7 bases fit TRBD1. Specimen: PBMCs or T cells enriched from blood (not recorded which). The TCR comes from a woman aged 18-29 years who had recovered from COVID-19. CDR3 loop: CASSQDLAGGYDEKLFF. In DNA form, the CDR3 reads TGTGCCAGCAGCCAAGATCTGGCAGGGGGGTACGATGAAAAACTGTTTTTT.